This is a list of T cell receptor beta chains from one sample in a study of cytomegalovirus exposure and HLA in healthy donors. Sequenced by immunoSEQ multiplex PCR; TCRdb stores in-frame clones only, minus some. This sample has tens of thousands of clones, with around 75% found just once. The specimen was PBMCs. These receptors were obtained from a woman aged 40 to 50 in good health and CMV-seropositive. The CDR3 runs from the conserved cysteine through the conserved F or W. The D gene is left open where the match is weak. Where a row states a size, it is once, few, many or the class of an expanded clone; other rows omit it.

DNA: TGCGCCAGCACCATACGGACAGGGGGGGACGAGCAGTACTTC
CDR3: CASTIRTGGDEQYF
length: 14
J: TRBJ2-7
V: TRBV5-1
D: TRBD1
size: -

DNA: TGTGCCAGCAGTGATTGGACTAGGGACACTGAAGCTTTCTTT
CDR3: CASSDWTRDTEAFF
length: 14
J: TRBJ1-1
V: TRBV2
D: -
size: few

DNA: TGCGCCAGCAGCCCTGGAGCCTCTGACGGGGGGGCTTGGAACAATGAGCAGTTCTTC
CDR3: CASSPGASDGGAWNNEQFF
length: 19
J: TRBJ2-1
V: TRBV5-1
D: TRBD2
size: -

DNA: TGTGCCAGTAGTATAATGGCAGGTGGCTCCTACGAGCAGTACTTC
CDR3: CASSIMAGGSYEQYF
length: 15
J: TRBJ2-7
V: TRBV19
D: -
size: -

DNA: TGTGCCAGCAGGAGTAGCGCTAACTATGGCTACACCTTC
CDR3: CASRSSANYGYTF
length: 13
J: TRBJ1-2
V: TRBV2
D: -
size: -

DNA: TGTGCCAGCTCACCGTCGGGGGGGCCTAGGGATCAGCCCCAGCATTTT
CDR3: CASSPSGGPRDQPQHF
length: 16
J: TRBJ1-5
V: TRBV18
D: -
size: -

DNA: TGTGCCAGCAGTGACCACTACGAGCAGTACTTC
CDR3: CASSDHYEQYF
length: 11
J: TRBJ2-7
V: TRBV2
D: -
size: -

DNA: TGTGCCAGGGGTCGGAGGGGCGGGAACACTGAAGCTTTCTTT
CDR3: CARGRRGGNTEAFF
length: 14
J: TRBJ1-1
V: TRBV2
D: -
size: -

DNA: TGTGCCAGCAGCCGGGGGGAGACCCAGTACTTC
CDR3: CASSRGETQYF
length: 11
J: TRBJ2-5
V: TRBV5-4
D: -
size: -

DNA: TGTGCCAGCTTTCTACCATTGTCCTACGAGCAGTACTTC
CDR3: CASFLPLSYEQYF
length: 13
J: TRBJ2-7
V: TRBV6-1
D: -
size: -

DNA: TGTGCCAGCAGTTACTTAGCGACGGGCACCGGGGAGCTGTTTTTT
CDR3: CASSYLATGTGELFF
length: 15
J: TRBJ2-2
V: TRBV6-6
D: -
size: -

DNA: TGCAGCGTTGAAGAAGGCGGGGGGGAGACCCAGTACTTC
CDR3: CSVEEGGGETQYF
length: 13
J: TRBJ2-5
V: TRBV29-1
D: TRBD2
size: -

DNA: TGTGCCAGCAGTATCGGACCGGGAAGGCTGTTTTTT
CDR3: CASSIGPGRLFF
length: 12
J: TRBJ1-4
V: TRBV28
D: -
size: -

DNA: TGTGCCAGCAGCTTAGGCTCCAGGAGCACAGATACGCAGTATTTT
CDR3: CASSLGSRSTDTQYF
length: 15
J: TRBJ2-3
V: TRBV11-3
D: -
size: -

DNA: TGCGCCAGCAGCCAGAAAGCGGGGAGTAATCAGCCCCAGCATTTT
CDR3: CASSQKAGSNQPQHF
length: 15
J: TRBJ1-5
V: TRBV5-1
D: -
size: once

DNA: TGCGCCAGCAGCCAAGCTAGGGGGGGTATCCCAGAGACCCAGTACTTC
CDR3: CASSQARGGIPETQYF
length: 16
J: TRBJ2-5
V: TRBV4-1
D: -
size: -

DNA: TGTGCCAGCATTCGAGCAGGAACAGATACGCAGTATTTT
CDR3: CASIRAGTDTQYF
length: 13
J: TRBJ2-3
V: TRBV6-1
D: -
size: -

DNA: TGTGCCAGTAGTATTCCCCCTTACATTCAGTACTTC
CDR3: CASSIPPYIQYF
length: 12
J: TRBJ2-4
V: TRBV19
D: -
size: once

DNA: TGCGCCAGCAGCTTCAGGGCAGACCACTACAATGAGCAGTTCTTC
CDR3: CASSFRADHYNEQFF
length: 15
J: TRBJ2-1
V: TRBV5-1
D: -
size: -

DNA: TGCAGCGGTGGGCTACCCGGGGGTCCCACAGATACGCAGTATTTT
CDR3: CSGGLPGGPTDTQYF
length: 15
J: TRBJ2-3
V: TRBV29-1
D: -
size: few

DNA: TGTGCCAGCAGTTACAGCGGGGGCACTGAAGCTTTCTTT
CDR3: CASSYSGGTEAFF
length: 13
J: TRBJ1-1
V: TRBV6-5
D: -
size: -

DNA: TGTGCCAGCAGTTTTCGGGGGGTAGCGGGGAACACCGGGGAGCTGTTTTTT
CDR3: CASSFRGVAGNTGELFF
length: 17
J: TRBJ2-2
V: TRBV27
D: TRBD2
size: -

DNA: TGTGCCAGCAGCTTACGGACAGGCGTCGTGTCTTCCTACGAGCAGTACTTC
CDR3: CASSLRTGVVSSYEQYF
length: 17
J: TRBJ2-7
V: TRBV7-9
D: TRBD1
size: -

DNA: TGTGCCAGCCAGCGGTCCGCGGGGGGAGGCTACACCTTC
CDR3: CASQRSAGGGYTF
length: 13
J: TRBJ1-2
V: TRBV6-5
D: -
size: few

DNA: TGCGCCAGCAGCTTGACTTCAGATACGCAGTATTTT
CDR3: CASSLTSDTQYF
length: 12
J: TRBJ2-3
V: TRBV5-1
D: -
size: -

DNA: TGTGCCAGCAGTGAGACAGCTCACAGCAATCAGCCCCAGCATTTT
CDR3: CASSETAHSNQPQHF
length: 15
J: TRBJ1-5
V: TRBV6-1
D: -
size: -

DNA: TGTGCCAGCAGTTTGGCAGGGAGGGGAGACTATGGCTACACCTTC
CDR3: CASSLAGRGDYGYTF
length: 15
J: TRBJ1-2
V: TRBV6-1
D: -
size: -

DNA: TGTGCCAGCAGCCAACCTACTAGCGGGTCCCTCGAGGGGCAGTATTTT
CDR3: CASSQPTSGSLEGQYF
length: 16
J: TRBJ2-3
V: TRBV5-4
D: TRBD2
size: -

DNA: TGTGCCAGTACCAAAAGGGGTGGACAGTTGAATGAGCAGTTCTTC
CDR3: CASTKRGGQLNEQFF
length: 15
J: TRBJ2-1
V: TRBV19
D: -
size: -

DNA: TGTGCCAGCAGTGATCTGGAGGGACTTCATGGCTACACCTTC
CDR3: CASSDLEGLHGYTF
length: 14
J: TRBJ1-2
V: TRBV6-1
D: -
size: -

DNA: TGTTCCAGCAGGGTTGGGGACAGGGGCCAGAACACTGAAGCTTTCTTT
CDR3: CSSRVGDRGQNTEAFF
length: 16
J: TRBJ1-1
V: TRBV7-9
D: TRBD1
size: once

DNA: TGTGCCAGCAGGGAAAGTACCAGAGTTCCGGGTCCCAATGAGCAGTTCTTC
CDR3: CASRESTRVPGPNEQFF
length: 17
J: TRBJ2-1
V: TRBV6-1
D: -
size: -

DNA: TGTGCCAGCAGTACCTCAGGTTCCCCTAACACTGAAGCTTTCTTT
CDR3: CASSTSGSPNTEAFF
length: 15
J: TRBJ1-1
V: TRBV27
D: -
size: -

DNA: TGTGCCACCCTCCCCCTCGCAGGGAACTATGGCTACACCTTC
CDR3: CATLPLAGNYGYTF
length: 14
J: TRBJ1-2
V: TRBV6-5
D: -
size: -

DNA: TGTGCCAGCAGCCCCCCGCCGTTCAGCTACGAGCAGTACTTC
CDR3: CASSPPPFSYEQYF
length: 14
J: TRBJ2-7
V: TRBV28
D: -
size: few